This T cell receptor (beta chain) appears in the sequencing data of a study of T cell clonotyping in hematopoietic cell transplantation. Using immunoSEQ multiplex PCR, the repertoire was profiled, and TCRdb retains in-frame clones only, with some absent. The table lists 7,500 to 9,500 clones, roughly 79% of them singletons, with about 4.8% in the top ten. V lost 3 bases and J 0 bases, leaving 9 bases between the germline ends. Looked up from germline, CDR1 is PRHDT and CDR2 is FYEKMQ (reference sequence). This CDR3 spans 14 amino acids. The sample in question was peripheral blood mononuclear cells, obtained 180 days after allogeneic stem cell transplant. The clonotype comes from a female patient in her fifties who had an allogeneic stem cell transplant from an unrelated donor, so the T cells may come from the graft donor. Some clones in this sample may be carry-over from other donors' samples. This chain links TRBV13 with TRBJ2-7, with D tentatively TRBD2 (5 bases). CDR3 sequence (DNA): TGTGCCAGCAGCTTGCGGGTACTCTCCTACGAGCAGTACTTC. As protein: CASSLRVLSYEQYF.